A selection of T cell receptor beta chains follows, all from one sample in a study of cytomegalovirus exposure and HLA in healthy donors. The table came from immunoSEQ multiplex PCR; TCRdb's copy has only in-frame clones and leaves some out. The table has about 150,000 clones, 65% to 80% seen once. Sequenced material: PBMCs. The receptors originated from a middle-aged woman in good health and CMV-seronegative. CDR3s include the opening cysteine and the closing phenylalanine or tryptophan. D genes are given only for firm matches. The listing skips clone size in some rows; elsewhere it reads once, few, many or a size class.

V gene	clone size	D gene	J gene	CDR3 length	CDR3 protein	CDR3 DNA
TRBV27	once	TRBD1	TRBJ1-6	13	CASRDRDNSPLHF	TGTGCCAGCAGGGACAGGGATAATTCACCCCTCCACTTT
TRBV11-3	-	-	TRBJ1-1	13	CASSLERNTEAFF	TGTGCCAGCAGCTTAGAGAGGAACACTGAAGCTTTCTTT
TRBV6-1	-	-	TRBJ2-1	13	CASTVTGSGEQFF	TGTGCCAGCACTGTAACGGGTTCAGGGGAGCAGTTCTTC
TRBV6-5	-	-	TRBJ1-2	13	CASSYLGSYGYTF	TGTGCCAGCAGTTACCTAGGCAGCTATGGCTACACCTTC
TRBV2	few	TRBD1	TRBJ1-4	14	CASSQDREGEKLFF	TGTGCCAGCAGTCAGGACAGGGAAGGGGAAAAACTGTTTTTT
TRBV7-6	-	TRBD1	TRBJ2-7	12	CASSLQGEEQYF	TGTGCCAGCAGCTTACAGGGGGAAGAGCAGTACTTC
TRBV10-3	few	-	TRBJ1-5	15	CAIRAGVDSNQPQHF	TGTGCCATCAGGGCAGGGGTAGATAGCAATCAGCCCCAGCATTTT
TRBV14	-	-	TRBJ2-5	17	CASSQGTTRPSQETQYF	TGTGCCAGCAGCCAAGGGACAACGAGACCCTCTCAAGAGACCCAGTACTTC
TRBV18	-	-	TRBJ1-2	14	CASSPGAQGYGYTF	TGTGCCAGCTCACCAGGTGCACAGGGCTATGGCTACACCTTC
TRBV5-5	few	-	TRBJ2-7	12	CASSLQGYEQYF	TGTGCCAGCAGCTTGCAGGGGTACGAGCAGTACTTC